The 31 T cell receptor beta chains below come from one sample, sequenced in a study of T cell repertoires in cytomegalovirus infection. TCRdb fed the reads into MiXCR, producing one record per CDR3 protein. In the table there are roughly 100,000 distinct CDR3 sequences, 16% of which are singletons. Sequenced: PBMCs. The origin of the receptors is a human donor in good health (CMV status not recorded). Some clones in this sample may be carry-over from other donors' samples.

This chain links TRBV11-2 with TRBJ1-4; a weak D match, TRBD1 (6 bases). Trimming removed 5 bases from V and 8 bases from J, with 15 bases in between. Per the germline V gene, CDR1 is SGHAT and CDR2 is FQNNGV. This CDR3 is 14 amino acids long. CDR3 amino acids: CASSIRGAQEKLFF. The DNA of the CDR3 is TGTGCCAGCAGCATACGGGGGGCTCAGGAAAAACTGTTTTTT.

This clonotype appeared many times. The CDR3 nucleotides are TGTGCCAGCAGTCCTAACCAGGCTATCAATCAGCCCCAGCATTTT. Amino acid sequence: CASSPNQAINQPQHF. The J gene is TRBJ1-5, the V gene TRBV28; D is ambiguous. Germline CDR1 reads MDHEN; CDR2 reads SYDVKM. V lost 5 bases and J 3 bases, leaving 14 bases between the germline ends. This CDR3 is 15 amino acids long.

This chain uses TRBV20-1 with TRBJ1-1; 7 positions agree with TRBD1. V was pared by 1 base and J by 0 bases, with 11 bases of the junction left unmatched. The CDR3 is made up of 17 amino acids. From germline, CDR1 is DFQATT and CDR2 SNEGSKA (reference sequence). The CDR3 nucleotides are TGCAGTGCTAGAGGAGGGGGCGCTAGGGGGGTGAACACTGAAGCTTTCTTT. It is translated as CSARGGGARGVNTEAFF.

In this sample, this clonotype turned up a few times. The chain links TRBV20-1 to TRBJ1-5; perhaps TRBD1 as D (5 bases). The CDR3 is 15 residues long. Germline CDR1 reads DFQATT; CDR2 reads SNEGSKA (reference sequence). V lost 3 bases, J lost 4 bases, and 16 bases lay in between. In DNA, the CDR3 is TGCAGTGCTAGTGAGGCCAGGGAGGGGAATCAGCCCCAGCATTTT. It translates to CSASEAREGNQPQHF.

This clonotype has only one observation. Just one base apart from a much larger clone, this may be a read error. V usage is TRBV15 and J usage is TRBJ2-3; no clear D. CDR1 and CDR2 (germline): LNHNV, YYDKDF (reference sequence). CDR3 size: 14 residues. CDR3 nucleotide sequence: TGTGTCACCAGCAGAGGCCGGTTCCCAGATACGCAGTATTTT. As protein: CVTSRGRFPDTQYF.

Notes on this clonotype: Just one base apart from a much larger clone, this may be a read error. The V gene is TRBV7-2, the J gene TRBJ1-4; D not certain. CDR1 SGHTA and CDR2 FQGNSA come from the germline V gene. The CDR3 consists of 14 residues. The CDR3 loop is CDSSLVPLDEKLFF. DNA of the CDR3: TGTGACAGCAGCTTAGTTCCCTTGGATGAAAAACTGTTTTTT. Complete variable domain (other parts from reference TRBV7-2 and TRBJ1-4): GAGVSQSPSNKVTEKGKDVELRCDPISGHTALYWYRQSLGQGLEFLIYFQGNSAPDKSGLPSDRFSAERTGGSVSTLTIQRTQQEDSAVYLCDSSLVPLDEKLFFGSGTQLSVL.

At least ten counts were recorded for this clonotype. The CDR3 loop is CSAGRQGGQNIQYF. The CDR3 bases are TGCAGTGCGGGTCGACAGGGAGGTCAAAACATTCAGTACTTC. The chain combines TRBV20-1 with TRBJ2-4; weak D call: TRBD1 (7 bases). V was clipped by 6 bases and J by 5 bases, with 17 bases between them. The CDR3 runs to 14 residues. The germline V gene encodes CDR1 DFQATT and CDR2 SNEGSKA (reference sequence).

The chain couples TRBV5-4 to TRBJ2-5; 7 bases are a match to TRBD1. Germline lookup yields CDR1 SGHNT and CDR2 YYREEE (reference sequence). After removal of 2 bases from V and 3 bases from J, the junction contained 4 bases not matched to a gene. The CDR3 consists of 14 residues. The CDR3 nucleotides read TGTGCCAGCAGCTTATCTGACAGGGAAGAGACCCAGTACTTC. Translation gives CASSLSDREETQYF.

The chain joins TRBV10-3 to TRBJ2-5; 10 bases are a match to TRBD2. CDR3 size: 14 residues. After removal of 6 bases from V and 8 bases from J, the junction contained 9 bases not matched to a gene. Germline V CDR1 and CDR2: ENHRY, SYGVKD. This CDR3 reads CAIRASGGSETQYF. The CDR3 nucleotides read TGTGCCATCAGGGCTAGCGGGGGCTCAGAAACCCAGTACTTC.

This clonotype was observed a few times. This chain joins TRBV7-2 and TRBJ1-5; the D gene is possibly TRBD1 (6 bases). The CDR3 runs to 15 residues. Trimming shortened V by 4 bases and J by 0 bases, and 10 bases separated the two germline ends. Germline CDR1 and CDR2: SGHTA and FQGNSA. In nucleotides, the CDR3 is TGTGCCAGCAGCTCGGGACATTATAGCAATCAGCCCCAGCATTTT. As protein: CASSSGHYSNQPQHF.

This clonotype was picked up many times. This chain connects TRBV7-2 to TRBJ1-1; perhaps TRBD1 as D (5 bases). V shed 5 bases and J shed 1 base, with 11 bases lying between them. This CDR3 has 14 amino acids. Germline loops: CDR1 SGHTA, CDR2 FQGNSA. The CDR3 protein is CASSARDWNTEAFF. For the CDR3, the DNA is TGTGCCAGCAGCGCCAGGGATTGGAACACTGAAGCTTTCTTT.

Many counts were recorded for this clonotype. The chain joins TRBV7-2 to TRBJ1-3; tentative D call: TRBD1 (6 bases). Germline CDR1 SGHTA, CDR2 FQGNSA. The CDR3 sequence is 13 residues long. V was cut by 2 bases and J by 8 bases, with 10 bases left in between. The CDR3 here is CASSLRGRDTIYF. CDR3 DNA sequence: TGTGCCAGCAGCTTACGGGGGCGAGACACCATATATTTT.

The CDR3 is CASSQVGGSLRGARTDTQYF. CDR3 bases: TGCGCCAGCAGCCAAGTAGGGGGATCTTTGCGGGGGGCTCGCACAGATACGCAGTATTTT. V is TRBV4-3 and J is TRBJ2-3; 8 nucleotides match TRBD2. Germline CDR1 and CDR2: LGHNA and YSLEER. The CDR3 has 20 residues. V lost 1 base and J lost 1; bases outside the gene matches: 16.

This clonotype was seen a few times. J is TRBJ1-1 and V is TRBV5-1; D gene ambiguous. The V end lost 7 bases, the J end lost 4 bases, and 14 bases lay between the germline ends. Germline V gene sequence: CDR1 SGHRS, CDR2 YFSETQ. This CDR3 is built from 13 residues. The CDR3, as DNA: TGCGCCAGCTCTCCTACAGTCGCCACTGAAGCTTTCTTT. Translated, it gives CASSPTVATEAFF.

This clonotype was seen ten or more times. The CDR3 reads CASSLALGLFYGYTF. CDR3 nucleotides: TGTGCCAGCAGCTTAGCGTTGGGACTCTTCTATGGCTACACCTTC. The rearrangement uses TRBV7-8 and TRBJ1-2; D perhaps matches TRBD1 (5 bases). CDR3 length: 15 amino acids. Germline V gives CDR1 SGHVS, CDR2 FQNEAQ. V lost 0 bases and J 4 bases, leaving 12 bases between the germline ends.

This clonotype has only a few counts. The CDR3 protein is CASSYSILGQGYNEQFF. The CDR3 DNA is TGTGCCAGCAGTTACTCGATATTGGGACAGGGGTACAATGAGCAGTTCTTC. The genes are TRBV6-2 or TRBV6-3 and TRBJ2-1; 10 bases are a match to TRBD1. The junction had 6 bases not matched to a gene; V was cut back by 0 bases and J by 4 bases. The CDR3 has 17 amino acids. Per the germline V gene, CDR1 is MNHEY and CDR2 is SVGEGT.

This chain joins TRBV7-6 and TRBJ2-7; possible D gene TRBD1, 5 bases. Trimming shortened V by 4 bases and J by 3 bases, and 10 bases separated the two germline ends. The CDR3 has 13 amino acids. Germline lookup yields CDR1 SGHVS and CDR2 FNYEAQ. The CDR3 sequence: CASSSYRNYEQYF. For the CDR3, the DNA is TGTGCCAGCAGCTCCTACAGGAACTACGAGCAGTACTTC.

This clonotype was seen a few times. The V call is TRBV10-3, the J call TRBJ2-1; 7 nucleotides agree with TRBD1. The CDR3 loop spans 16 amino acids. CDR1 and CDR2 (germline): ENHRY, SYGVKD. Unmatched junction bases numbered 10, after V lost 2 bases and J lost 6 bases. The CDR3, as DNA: TGTGCCATCAGTGAGGGCAGGGGGTTTTCATCCAATGAGCAGTTCTTC. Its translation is CAISEGRGFSSNEQFF.

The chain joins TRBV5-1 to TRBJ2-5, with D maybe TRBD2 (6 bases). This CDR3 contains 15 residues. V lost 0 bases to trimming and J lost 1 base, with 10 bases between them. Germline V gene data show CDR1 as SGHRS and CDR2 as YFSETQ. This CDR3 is CASSLAGESQETQYF. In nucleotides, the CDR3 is TGCGCCAGCAGCTTGGCGGGGGAGAGCCAAGAGACCCAGTACTTC.

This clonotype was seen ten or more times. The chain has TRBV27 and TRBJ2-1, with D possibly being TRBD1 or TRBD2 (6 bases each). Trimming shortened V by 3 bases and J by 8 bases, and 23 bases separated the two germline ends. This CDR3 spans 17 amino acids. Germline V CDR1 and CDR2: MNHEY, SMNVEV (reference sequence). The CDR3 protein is CASSFRYSGAESHEQFF. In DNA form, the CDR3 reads TGTGCCAGCAGTTTCCGGTACTCGGGGGCCGAGTCGCATGAGCAGTTCTTC.

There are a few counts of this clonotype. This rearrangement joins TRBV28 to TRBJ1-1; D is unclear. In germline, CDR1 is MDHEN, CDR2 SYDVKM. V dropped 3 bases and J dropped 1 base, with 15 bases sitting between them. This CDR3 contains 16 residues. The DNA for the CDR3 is TGTGCCAGCAGTTTCGTAGGGTTCTGGGAGAACACTGAAGCTTTCTTT. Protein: CASSFVGFWENTEAFF.

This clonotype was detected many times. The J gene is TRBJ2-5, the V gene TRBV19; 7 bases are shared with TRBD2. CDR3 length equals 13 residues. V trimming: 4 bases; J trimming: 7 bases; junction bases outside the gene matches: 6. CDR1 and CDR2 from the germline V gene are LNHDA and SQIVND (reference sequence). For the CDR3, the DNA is TGTGCCAGTAGTAGTAGGACTAGGGGGACCCAGTACTTC. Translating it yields CASSSRTRGTQYF.

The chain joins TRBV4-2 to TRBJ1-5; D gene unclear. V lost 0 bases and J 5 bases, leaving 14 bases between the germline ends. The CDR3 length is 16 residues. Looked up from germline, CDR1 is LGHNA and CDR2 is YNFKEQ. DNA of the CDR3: TGTGCCAGCAGCCAAGAAGGGATACGGAGAGATCAGCCCCAGCATTTT. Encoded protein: CASSQEGIRRDQPQHF.

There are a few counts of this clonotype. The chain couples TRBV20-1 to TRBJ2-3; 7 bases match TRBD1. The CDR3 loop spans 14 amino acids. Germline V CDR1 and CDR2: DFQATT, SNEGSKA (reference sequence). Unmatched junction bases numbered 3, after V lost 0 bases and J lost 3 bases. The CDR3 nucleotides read TGCAGTGCTAGAGATCGACAGGGAACAGATACGCAGTATTTT. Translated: CSARDRQGTDTQYF.

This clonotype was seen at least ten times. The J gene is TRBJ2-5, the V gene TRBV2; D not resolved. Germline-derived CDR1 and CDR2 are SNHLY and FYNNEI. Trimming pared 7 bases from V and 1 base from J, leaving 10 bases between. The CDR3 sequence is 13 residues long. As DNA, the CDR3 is TGTGCCAGCACCACGAATCCCCAAGAGACCCAGTACTTC. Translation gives CASTTNPQETQYF.

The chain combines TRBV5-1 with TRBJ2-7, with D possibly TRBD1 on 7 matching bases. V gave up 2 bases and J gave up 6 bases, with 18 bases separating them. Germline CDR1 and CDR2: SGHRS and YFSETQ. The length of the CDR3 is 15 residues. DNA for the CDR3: TGCGCCAGCAGCTTAGATTACAGGGGACTCGGCGAGCAGTACTTC. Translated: CASSLDYRGLGEQYF.

The CDR3 here is CSARARTERLETQYF. CDR3 DNA: TGCAGTGCTAGAGCCCGGACAGAGAGGTTGGAGACCCAGTACTTC. The chain uses TRBV20-1 and TRBJ2-5; perhaps TRBD1 as D (6 bases). The CDR3 sequence is 15 residues long. Germline V gene sequence: CDR1 DFQATT, CDR2 SNEGSKA (reference sequence). V was trimmed by 1 base and J by 5 bases, leaving 17 bases between them.

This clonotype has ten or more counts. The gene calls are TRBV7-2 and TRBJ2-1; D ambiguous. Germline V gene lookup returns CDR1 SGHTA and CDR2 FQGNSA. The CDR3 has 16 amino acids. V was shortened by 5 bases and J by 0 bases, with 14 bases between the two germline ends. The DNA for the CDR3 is TGTGCCAGCAGCCTGGACGGCCAGAGCTCCTACAATGAGCAGTTCTTC. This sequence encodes CASSLDGQSSYNEQFF.

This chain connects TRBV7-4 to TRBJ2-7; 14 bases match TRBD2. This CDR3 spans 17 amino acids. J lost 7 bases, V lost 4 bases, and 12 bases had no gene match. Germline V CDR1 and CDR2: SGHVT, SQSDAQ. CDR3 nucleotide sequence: TGTGCCAGCAGCTCCACACGGACTAGCGGGGGGACGAGGGAGCAGTACTTC. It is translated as CASSSTRTSGGTREQYF.

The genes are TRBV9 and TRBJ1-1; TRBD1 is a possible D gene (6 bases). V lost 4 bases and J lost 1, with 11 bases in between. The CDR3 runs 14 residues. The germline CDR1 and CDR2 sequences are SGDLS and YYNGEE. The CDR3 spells CASSSHRENTEAFF. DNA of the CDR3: TGTGCCAGCAGCTCCCACAGGGAGAACACTGAAGCTTTCTTT.

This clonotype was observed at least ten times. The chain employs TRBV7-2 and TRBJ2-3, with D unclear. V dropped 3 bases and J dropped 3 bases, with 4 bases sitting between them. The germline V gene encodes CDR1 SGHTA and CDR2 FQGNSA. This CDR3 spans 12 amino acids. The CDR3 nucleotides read TGTGCCAGCAGCTTTTGGACAGATACGCAGTATTTT. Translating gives CASSFWTDTQYF.